Listed below are T cell receptor beta chains from one sample, sequenced in a study of blood T cell repertoires in COVID-19. The protocol was immunoSEQ multiplex PCR, while the TCRdb copy is restricted to in-frame clones and leaves out a portion. The sample holds 250,000 to 300,000 clones, around 88% seen once. What was sequenced was peripheral blood. The receptors come from a woman aged 70 to 79 with COVID-19, enrolled during active disease. Each CDR3 is given with its conserved first and last residue. The order of the fields is V gene, clone size, J gene, D gene, CDR3 protein, CDR3 DNA. D genes are given only for firm matches. Rows may omit the clone size; those that give it use once, few, many or a size class.

V gene: TRBV7-2
clone size: -
J gene: TRBJ2-5
D gene: TRBD1
CDR3 protein: CASSAETGAKTQYF
CDR3 DNA: TGTGCCAGCAGCGCAGAGACAGGGGCGAAGACCCAGTACTTC

V gene: TRBV28
clone size: -
J gene: TRBJ2-7
D gene: TRBD2
CDR3 protein: CASSLLPSGGTYEQYF
CDR3 DNA: TGTGCCAGCAGTTTGTTGCCCAGCGGGGGAACCTACGAGCAGTACTTC

V gene: TRBV11-2
clone size: -
J gene: TRBJ1-4
D gene: TRBD1
CDR3 protein: CASSPRPGGNEKLFF
CDR3 DNA: TGTGCCAGCAGCCCACGGCCAGGGGGCAATGAAAAACTGTTTTTT

V gene: TRBV18
clone size: once
J gene: TRBJ1-6
D gene: TRBD1
CDR3 protein: CASSTTGTGDYNSPLHF
CDR3 DNA: TGTGCCAGCTCAACGACCGGGACAGGGGACTATAATTCACCCCTCCACTTT

V gene: TRBV5-1
clone size: -
J gene: TRBJ2-7
D gene: TRBD2
CDR3 protein: CASSLEAGPTYEQYF
CDR3 DNA: TGCGCCAGCAGCTTAGAAGCGGGGCCAACCTACGAGCAGTACTTC

V gene: TRBV2
clone size: -
J gene: TRBJ2-1
D gene: -
CDR3 protein: CASTPSTSEQFF
CDR3 DNA: TGTGCCAGCACTCCTTCGACAAGTGAGCAGTTCTTC

V gene: TRBV9
clone size: -
J gene: TRBJ2-1
D gene: TRBD2
CDR3 protein: CASSPMVAGGAYEQFF
CDR3 DNA: TGTGCCAGCAGTCCAATGGTAGCGGGGGGAGCCTATGAGCAGTTCTTC

V gene: TRBV5-1
clone size: -
J gene: TRBJ2-1
D gene: TRBD2
CDR3 protein: CASSLPLLAGGLDEQFF
CDR3 DNA: TGCGCCAGCAGCTTGCCACTACTAGCGGGGGGGCTTGATGAGCAGTTCTTC

V gene: TRBV6-6
clone size: -
J gene: TRBJ2-7
D gene: TRBD1
CDR3 protein: CASNPGGQGGEQYF
CDR3 DNA: TGTGCCAGCAATCCTGGAGGACAGGGAGGAGAGCAGTACTTC

V gene: TRBV30
clone size: -
J gene: TRBJ1-2
D gene: TRBD1
CDR3 protein: CAWSPTGTAYGYTF
CDR3 DNA: TGTGCCTGGAGTCCTACCGGGACAGCTTATGGCTACACCTTC

V gene: TRBV7-2
clone size: -
J gene: TRBJ2-3
D gene: -
CDR3 protein: CASSLAQSGGGTDTQYF
CDR3 DNA: TGTGCCAGCAGCTTAGCTCAGTCTGGGGGCGGCACAGATACGCAGTATTTT

V gene: TRBV5-1
clone size: -
J gene: TRBJ1-1
D gene: TRBD1
CDR3 protein: CASSSRGQGDTEAFF
CDR3 DNA: TGCGCCAGCAGCTCCCGGGGACAGGGGGACACTGAAGCTTTCTTT

V gene: TRBV5-1
clone size: -
J gene: TRBJ2-1
D gene: -
CDR3 protein: CASSSGQSSYNEQFF
CDR3 DNA: TGCGCCAGCAGCTCCGGACAGAGCTCCTACAATGAGCAGTTCTTC

V gene: TRBV5-6
clone size: -
J gene: TRBJ1-1
D gene: -
CDR3 protein: CASSFVGRAVEAFF
CDR3 DNA: TGTGCCAGCAGCTTTGTAGGGAGGGCGGTGGAGGCTTTCTTT

V gene: TRBV5-1
clone size: -
J gene: TRBJ2-7
D gene: -
CDR3 protein: CASSANSYEQYF
CDR3 DNA: TGCGCCAGCAGCGCGAATTCCTACGAGCAGTACTTC

V gene: TRBV2
clone size: -
J gene: TRBJ1-2
D gene: -
CDR3 protein: CASSEDSGRYYGYTF
CDR3 DNA: TGTGCCAGCAGTGAAGACTCAGGGAGGTACTATGGCTACACCTTC

V gene: TRBV5-1
clone size: -
J gene: TRBJ1-1
D gene: TRBD1
CDR3 protein: CASSALERQGADTEAFF
CDR3 DNA: TGCGCCAGCAGCGCCTTAGAGAGACAGGGGGCGGACACTGAAGCTTTCTTT

V gene: TRBV2
clone size: -
J gene: TRBJ2-1
D gene: TRBD2
CDR3 protein: CASRTSGGSYNEQFF
CDR3 DNA: TGTGCCAGCAGAACTAGCGGGGGCTCCTACAATGAGCAGTTCTTC

V gene: TRBV19
clone size: -
J gene: TRBJ2-3
D gene: TRBD2
CDR3 protein: CASTKRGDDTQYF
CDR3 DNA: TGTGCCAGTACCAAGCGGGGGGACGATACGCAGTATTTT

V gene: TRBV7-2
clone size: -
J gene: TRBJ2-1
D gene: TRBD1
CDR3 protein: CASSPLTGHEQFF
CDR3 DNA: TGTGCCAGCAGCCCCCTGACAGGGCATGAGCAGTTCTTC

V gene: TRBV2
clone size: -
J gene: TRBJ1-2
D gene: TRBD1
CDR3 protein: CASTPDRGHPYGYTF
CDR3 DNA: TGTGCCAGCACCCCAGACAGGGGGCACCCCTATGGCTACACCTTC

V gene: TRBV10-1
clone size: -
J gene: TRBJ1-1
D gene: -
CDR3 protein: CASSDQNTEAFF
CDR3 DNA: TGCGCCAGCAGTGACCAGAACACTGAAGCTTTCTTT

V gene: TRBV27
clone size: -
J gene: TRBJ2-2
D gene: -
CDR3 protein: CASSSVGFGKARTGELFF
CDR3 DNA: TGTGCCAGCAGTTCCGTTGGGTTTGGCAAGGCCAGGACCGGGGAGCTGTTTTTT

V gene: TRBV5-4
clone size: -
J gene: TRBJ2-3
D gene: TRBD2
CDR3 protein: CASRSGGVADTQYF
CDR3 DNA: TGTGCCAGCAGAAGCGGGGGGGTCGCAGATACGCAGTATTTT

V gene: TRBV9
clone size: -
J gene: TRBJ2-7
D gene: -
CDR3 protein: CASSVEGSNEQYF
CDR3 DNA: TGTGCCAGCAGCGTGGAGGGATCTAACGAGCAGTACTTC

V gene: TRBV5-1
clone size: -
J gene: TRBJ2-5
D gene: -
CDR3 protein: CASSALEGEETQYF
CDR3 DNA: TGCGCCAGCAGCGCGCTGGAAGGAGAAGAGACCCAGTACTTC

V gene: TRBV19
clone size: -
J gene: TRBJ2-6
D gene: -
CDR3 protein: CASSRQVFGANVLTF
CDR3 DNA: TGTGCCAGTAGCCGACAGGTTTTTGGGGCCAACGTCCTGACTTTC

V gene: TRBV24-1
clone size: -
J gene: TRBJ2-7
D gene: TRBD1
CDR3 protein: CATSRGQGSYEQYF
CDR3 DNA: TGTGCCACCAGCAGGGGACAGGGGTCCTACGAGCAGTACTTC

V gene: TRBV29-1
clone size: -
J gene: TRBJ2-7
D gene: -
CDR3 protein: CSVKTGSPGRSEQYF
CDR3 DNA: TGCAGCGTAAAAACAGGGAGTCCAGGTCGCTCCGAGCAGTACTTC

V gene: TRBV11-1
clone size: once
J gene: TRBJ1-2
D gene: -
CDR3 protein: CASSSPRERTYGYTF
CDR3 DNA: TGTGCCAGCAGCTCCCCTCGGGAGCGCACCTATGGCTACACCTTC

V gene: TRBV6-5
clone size: -
J gene: TRBJ1-1
D gene: TRBD1
CDR3 protein: CASKNRGTEAFF
CDR3 DNA: TGTGCCAGCAAAAACAGGGGCACTGAAGCTTTCTTT

V gene: TRBV6-6
clone size: -
J gene: TRBJ2-2
D gene: TRBD1
CDR3 protein: CASIPTGAGGELFF
CDR3 DNA: TGTGCCAGCATCCCTACAGGGGCCGGCGGGGAGCTGTTTTTT

V gene: TRBV18
clone size: -
J gene: TRBJ1-5
D gene: TRBD1
CDR3 protein: CASSLSRDRVDQPQHF
CDR3 DNA: TGTGCCAGCTCACTATCCCGGGACAGGGTCGATCAGCCCCAGCATTTT

V gene: TRBV27
clone size: -
J gene: TRBJ1-6
D gene: -
CDR3 protein: CASSFGSPRSAYNSPLHF
CDR3 DNA: TGTGCCAGCAGTTTTGGCTCTCCCCGCAGCGCCTATAATTCACCCCTCCACTTT

V gene: TRBV27
clone size: -
J gene: TRBJ2-4
D gene: -
CDR3 protein: CASSSTETKNIQYF
CDR3 DNA: TGTGCCAGCAGTTCGACAGAGACCAAAAACATTCAGTACTTC

V gene: TRBV27
clone size: -
J gene: TRBJ1-1
D gene: TRBD1
CDR3 protein: CASSLVQGMGNTEAFF
CDR3 DNA: TGTGCCAGCAGTTTAGTACAGGGGATGGGGAACACTGAAGCTTTCTTT

V gene: TRBV2
clone size: -
J gene: TRBJ1-4
D gene: -
CDR3 protein: CASSLQTTNEKLFF
CDR3 DNA: TGTGCCAGCAGCTTACAGACAACTAATGAAAAACTGTTTTTT

V gene: TRBV27
clone size: -
J gene: TRBJ2-1
D gene: -
CDR3 protein: CASSPPGVYNEQFF
CDR3 DNA: TGTGCCAGCAGTCCGCCAGGGGTATACAATGAGCAGTTCTTC

V gene: TRBV10-1
clone size: -
J gene: TRBJ2-2
D gene: TRBD1
CDR3 protein: CASSGQATGELFF
CDR3 DNA: TGCGCCAGCAGCGGACAGGCGACCGGGGAGCTGTTTTTT

V gene: TRBV3-1/TRBV3-2
clone size: few
J gene: TRBJ2-2
D gene: TRBD2
CDR3 protein: CASSQGLAGNTGELFF
CDR3 DNA: TGTGCCAGCAGCCAAGGACTAGCGGGGAACACCGGGGAGCTGTTTTTT

V gene: TRBV4-1
clone size: many
J gene: TRBJ2-7
D gene: TRBD1
CDR3 protein: CASSQPGQAYEQYF
CDR3 DNA: TGCGCCAGCAGCCAGCCTGGACAGGCCTACGAGCAGTACTTC

V gene: TRBV5-1
clone size: -
J gene: TRBJ2-1
D gene: TRBD2
CDR3 protein: CASRYSSGAYNEQFF
CDR3 DNA: TGCGCCAGCAGATACTCTAGCGGAGCCTACAATGAGCAGTTCTTC

V gene: TRBV5-4
clone size: -
J gene: TRBJ1-4
D gene: TRBD1
CDR3 protein: CASSIPGQGNEKLFF
CDR3 DNA: TGTGCCAGCAGCATTCCGGGACAGGGGAATGAAAAACTGTTTTTT

V gene: TRBV27
clone size: -
J gene: TRBJ1-6
D gene: -
CDR3 protein: CAAGSQRIYNSPLHF
CDR3 DNA: TGTGCCGCGGGATCCCAGCGGATCTATAATTCACCCCTCCACTTT

V gene: TRBV5-1
clone size: -
J gene: TRBJ2-1
D gene: -
CDR3 protein: CASSLQNMNEQFF
CDR3 DNA: TGCGCCAGCAGCTTGCAAAACATGAATGAGCAGTTCTTC

V gene: TRBV12-3/TRBV12-4
clone size: -
J gene: TRBJ2-1
D gene: -
CDR3 protein: CASSWANEQFF
CDR3 DNA: TGTGCCAGCAGTTGGGCCAATGAGCAGTTCTTC

V gene: TRBV7-9
clone size: -
J gene: TRBJ2-7
D gene: -
CDR3 protein: CASSLEGGAAYEQYF
CDR3 DNA: TGTGCCAGCAGCCTTGAAGGCGGGGCCGCTTACGAGCAGTACTTC

V gene: TRBV12-3/TRBV12-4
clone size: few
J gene: TRBJ2-3
D gene: -
CDR3 protein: CASRSTAADTQYF
CDR3 DNA: TGTGCCAGCAGATCCACAGCGGCAGATACGCAGTATTTT

V gene: TRBV4-1
clone size: -
J gene: TRBJ2-3
D gene: TRBD2
CDR3 protein: CASSRRLAGASTDTQYF
CDR3 DNA: TGCGCCAGCAGTCGTAGACTAGCGGGTGCTAGCACAGATACGCAGTATTTT

V gene: TRBV29-1
clone size: -
J gene: TRBJ1-2
D gene: -
CDR3 protein: CSVAAGLSSNYGYTF
CDR3 DNA: TGCAGCGTTGCGGCAGGGTTATCTTCTAACTATGGCTACACCTTC

V gene: TRBV6-6
clone size: few
J gene: TRBJ1-1
D gene: TRBD1
CDR3 protein: CASRRDRGPTEAFF
CDR3 DNA: TGTGCCAGCAGGAGGGACAGGGGGCCCACTGAAGCTTTCTTT

V gene: TRBV5-1
clone size: -
J gene: TRBJ2-7
D gene: TRBD1
CDR3 protein: CASSLSGQGAYEQYF
CDR3 DNA: TGCGCCAGCAGCTTGTCAGGACAGGGGGCTTACGAGCAGTACTTC

V gene: TRBV3-1/TRBV3-2
clone size: -
J gene: TRBJ2-7
D gene: TRBD1
CDR3 protein: CASSQDRVPLSFYF
CDR3 DNA: TGTGCCAGCAGCCAGGACAGGGTGCCCCTTAGTTTCTACTTC

V gene: TRBV12-3/TRBV12-4
clone size: -
J gene: TRBJ1-1
D gene: -
CDR3 protein: CASTRIGTEAFF
CDR3 DNA: TGTGCCAGCACCAGAATCGGGACTGAAGCTTTCTTT

V gene: TRBV5-1
clone size: -
J gene: TRBJ2-2
D gene: -
CDR3 protein: CASSEGLPNTGELFF
CDR3 DNA: TGCGCCAGCAGCGAAGGACTCCCGAACACCGGGGAGCTGTTTTTT